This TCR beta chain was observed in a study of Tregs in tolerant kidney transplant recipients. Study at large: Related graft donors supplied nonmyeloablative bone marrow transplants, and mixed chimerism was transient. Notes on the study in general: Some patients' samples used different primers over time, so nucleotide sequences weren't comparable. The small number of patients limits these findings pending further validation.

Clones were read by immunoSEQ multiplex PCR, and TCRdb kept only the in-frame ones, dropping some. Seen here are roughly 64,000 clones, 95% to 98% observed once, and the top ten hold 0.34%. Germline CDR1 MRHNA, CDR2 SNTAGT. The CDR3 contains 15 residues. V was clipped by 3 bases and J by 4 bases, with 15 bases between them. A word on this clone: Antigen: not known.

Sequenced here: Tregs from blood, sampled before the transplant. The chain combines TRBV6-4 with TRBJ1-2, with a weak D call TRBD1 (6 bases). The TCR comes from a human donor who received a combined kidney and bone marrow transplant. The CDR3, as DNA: TGTGCCAGCAGTGAGGGGGGGACACCCTTCTATGGCTACACCTTC. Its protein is CASSEGGTPFYGYTF.